This T cell receptor (beta chain) stems from a study of human T cells and chemical hapten exposure. At the level of the study: DPC (0.01%) was patch tested on the upper back and read at 6 days.

Library construction involved attaching unique molecular identifiers to individual cDNA molecules, which allowed quantitative, reproducible TCR counting. MiXCR was run by TCRdb on the RACE reads, yielding one entry per CDR3 protein. The data hold tens of thousands of distinct CDR3 sequences, with 11% to 15% observed a single time. Study results and limitations: All donors were alopecia patients, so their immunity may differ from that of healthy people.

This clonotype was detected only a few times. As yet, its antigen is unknown. The sample's time point: pre-sensitization, week 0. Treatment given: therapeutic diphenylcyclopropenone sensitization with weekly scalp DPC. Before extraction, the whole blood was not fractionated, and total RNA was taken from it. CDR3 size: 16 residues. V was clipped by 6 bases and J by 5 bases; unmatched bases: 8. Germline CDR1 reads SQVTM; CDR2 reads ANQGSEA. The sample was whole blood, taken in connection with sensitization to the hapten diphenylcyclopropenone (DPC). The chain joins TRBV29-1 to TRBJ2-1; 15 nucleotides match TRBD2. The receptor comes from a woman aged 45-65 years with alopecia areata. Some clones in this sample may be carry-over from other donors' samples. CDR3 sequence (DNA): TGCAGCGTCTATACCGGGACTAGCGGGAGGAACAATGAGCAGTTCTTC. Translated, it gives CSVYTGTSGRNNEQFF.